This T cell receptor beta chain was sequenced during a study of shared clonotypes between healthy human individuals. The CDR3 totals 12 residues. Germline V gives CDR1 MDHEN, CDR2 SYDVKM. V was shortened by 4 bases and J by 12 bases, with 13 bases between the two germline ends. Repertoires were generated with immunoSEQ multiplex PCR, while TCRdb's copy carries only in-frame clones and drops some. The data contain about 770,000 clones, roughly two thirds of them singletons. The material sequenced was memory CD4+ T cells sorted from blood. Subset defined: CD45RA-negative fraction. This TCR came from a young woman in good health. V is TRBV28 and J is TRBJ2-1; D may be TRBD2 (6 bases). For the CDR3, the DNA is TGTGCCAGCAGTTCCTCTAGCGCTTCGCAGTTCTTC. Residues: CASSSSSASQFF.